The 25 T cell receptor beta chains listed next were all sequenced from one sample in a study of patients and donors after allogeneic stem cell transplantation (dated by TCRdb to the early 2020s). Library preparation was by RT-PCR. Sequencing instrument: NextSeq 550. TCRdb reworked the public reads: Q25 trimming with fastp, MiXCR clone assembly, productive beta chains retained. All rows with the same CDR3 protein become a single entry with the most common DNA and genes. In this sample the table shows 400,000 to 450,000 distinct CDR3 sequences, around 15% of which occur a single time. Roughly 7% of the sample rests with the top ten. Specimen: blood, either unsorted or a sorted T cell fraction (not recorded which). The receptors stem from a human donor who was either an allogeneic HSCT recipient or a stem cell or donor lymphocyte infusion donor (not recorded which). It is not recorded whose cells these are; they may come from a transplant donor.

This rearrangement joins TRBV6-1 to TRBJ2-2; 9 bases match TRBD1. Germline V gene data show CDR1 as MNHNS and CDR2 as SASEGT. The CDR3 is 14 residues long. Unmatched junction bases numbered 5, after V lost 5 bases and J lost 7 bases. CDR3 nucleotide sequence: TGTGCCAGCAGTCCCGGGACAGGGATCGGGGAGCTGTTTTTT. This encodes CASSPGTGIGELFF.

This clonotype was counted only a few times. CDR3: CASTKPGDYKAGANVLTF. In DNA, the CDR3 is TGTGCCAGCACCAAGCCGGGAGACTATAAGGCGGGGGCCAACGTCCTGACTTTC. The V call is TRBV11-2, the J call TRBJ2-6; D may be TRBD2 (6 bases). The germline V and J ends were trimmed by 7 bases and 4 bases, with 23 bases remaining between them. The germline V gene encodes CDR1 SGHAT and CDR2 FQNNGV. The CDR3 is 18 residues long.

A few counts support this clonotype. The rearrangement links TRBV27 to TRBJ1-2, with 8 bases aligning to TRBD1. This CDR3 region has 16 residues. From germline, CDR1 is MNHEY and CDR2 SMNVEV (reference sequence). With V trimmed by 4 bases and J by 5 bases, 12 bases remained unmatched. CDR3 sequence (DNA): TGTGCCAGCAGTTCTATTTTGGGACAGGCATTATATGGCTACACCTTC. Its translation: CASSSILGQALYGYTF.

In its sample, this clonotype was seen a few times. The CDR3 nucleotides read TGCGCCAGCCGACTCACAGTAATGGGACTTAACACTGAAGCTTTCTTT. Its translation: CASRLTVMGLNTEAFF. This rearrangement joins TRBV4-1 to TRBJ1-1, with TRBD1 as a possible D gene (5 bases). This CDR3 has 16 residues. The V end was cut by 8 bases, the J end by 2 bases, with 21 bases between. The germline CDR1 and CDR2 sequences are MGHRA and YSYEKL.

The chain uses TRBV9 and TRBJ1-1, with 9 bases fitting TRBD1. V shed 3 bases, J shed 5 bases, and the junction held 5 bases outside the gene matches. Germline V CDR1 and CDR2: SGDLS, YYNGEE. The length of the CDR3 is 14 residues. In nucleotides, the CDR3 is TGTGCCAGCAGCGGTCCCGACAGGGGGACTGAAGCTTTCTTT. Translating gives CASSGPDRGTEAFF.

This clonotype appeared a few times. The chain recombines TRBV14 with TRBJ1-1; D call uncertain. The CDR3 totals 14 residues. Between the trimmed V and J ends, which lost 0 bases and 8 bases, there was a span of 13 bases. Germline CDR1 and CDR2: SGHDN and FVKESK. CDR3 bases: TGTGCCAGCAGCCAAGAAGGCAGAGGCCTAGAAGCTTTCTTT. Translation: CASSQEGRGLEAFF.

This clonotype was counted only a few times. This sequence joins TRBV21-1 and TRBJ1-1; whether TRBD1, the table's D call, matches the DNA was not checked. TRBV21-1 counts as a pseudogene. The CDR3 runs to 16 residues. The CDR3 coding sequence is TGTGCCAGCAGCGGACAAGGTGGCCAGATGAACACTGAAGCTTTCTTT. Translation: CASSGQGGQMNTEAFF.

V is TRBV7-3 and J is TRBJ1-1; D is possibly TRBD1 (5 bases). The CDR3 has 15 residues. Germline lookup yields CDR1 SGHTA and CDR2 FQGTGA. V lost 5 bases, J lost 4 bases, and 17 bases lay in between. The CDR3 loop is CASSPAGGIGTEAFF. DNA of the CDR3: TGTGCCAGCAGCCCTGCGGGGGGGATTGGCACTGAAGCTTTCTTT.

The chain couples TRBV10-2 to TRBJ1-1; no definite D call. CDR1 and CDR2 (germline): WSHSY, SAAADI. The CDR3 loop spans 13 amino acids. Trimming pared 4 bases from V and 5 bases from J, leaving 11 bases between. CDR3 coding DNA: TGCGCCAGCAGTGGCTACATAGGGACTGAAGCTTTCTTT. Residues: CASSGYIGTEAFF.

This clonotype has only a few counts. The chain links TRBV5-1 to TRBJ2-7; D tentatively reads TRBD1 or TRBD2 (6 bases each). Deletions cut 3 bases from V and 0 bases from J, with 13 bases between. The CDR3 is made up of 15 amino acids. Germline V gene sequence: CDR1 SGHRS, CDR2 YFSETQ. CDR3 DNA: TGCGCCAGCAGCTACGATGGGGGGCCCTCCTACGAGCAGTACTTC. It yields the protein CASSYDGGPSYEQYF.

The rearrangement joins TRBV10-3 to TRBJ2-1; D is tentatively TRBD1 or TRBD2 (6 bases each). The CDR3 loop spans 13 amino acids. V was trimmed by 11 bases and J by 7 bases, leaving 18 bases between them. The germline V gene has CDR1 ENHRY and CDR2 SYGVKD. CDR3 sequence reads: CALRGVQGNEQFF. The DNA of the CDR3 is TGTGCCCTTAGGGGGGTCCAGGGGAATGAGCAGTTCTTC.

This chain links TRBV15 with TRBJ2-1; 9 bases map to TRBD2. The germline V gene encodes CDR1 LNHNV and CDR2 YYDKDF (reference sequence). The junction had 6 bases not matched to a gene; V was cut back by 5 bases and J by 4 bases. This CDR3 is built from 15 residues. The CDR3 here is CATSLRGGAYNEQFF. DNA for the CDR3: TGTGCCACCAGCTTGCGGGGGGGGGCTTACAATGAGCAGTTCTTC.

The V call is TRBV20-1, the J call TRBJ2-5; 7 positions agree with TRBD1. The length of the CDR3 is 18 residues. J was trimmed by 5 bases and V by 3 bases; bases with no gene match: 21. Germline CDR1 DFQATT, CDR2 SNEGSKA (reference sequence). The CDR3 here is CSARARRDVTGTWETQYF. In DNA, the CDR3 is TGCAGTGCTAGGGCGAGAAGAGATGTGACAGGGACATGGGAGACCCAGTACTTC.

This clonotype was counted between two and nine times. This chain links TRBV12-3 or TRBV12-4 with TRBJ2-4; 10 positions match TRBD2. After removal of 6 bases from V and 1 base from J, the junction contained 12 bases not matched to a gene. CDR3 length: 18 amino acids. The CDR3 nucleotides read TGTGCCAGCAGGAGGGGGACTAGCGCTCAAGTGGCCAAAAACATTCAGTACTTC. Residues: CASRRGTSAQVAKNIQYF.

There are a few counts of this clonotype. The rearrangement links TRBV15 to TRBJ2-5; 9 nucleotides align to TRBD2. V lost 3 bases and J lost 3; bases outside the gene matches: 2. CDR1 and CDR2 (germline): LNHNV, YYDKDF (reference sequence). This CDR3 has 14 residues. The CDR3 here is CATSSRLAEETQYF. CDR3 DNA: TGTGCCACCAGCAGTAGACTAGCGGAAGAGACCCAGTACTTC.

The J gene is TRBJ2-1, the V gene TRBV2; D might be TRBD2 (6 bases). The CDR3 runs 13 residues. V was shortened by 6 bases and J by 6 bases, with 12 bases between the two germline ends. Germline lookup yields CDR1 SNHLY and CDR2 FYNNEI. The CDR3 DNA reads as TGTGCCAGCAGCCGGGACTCTACCAATGAGCAGTTCTTC. This encodes CASSRDSTNEQFF.

This clonotype was counted only a few times. The gene calls are TRBV5-1 and TRBJ2-2; no definite D call. The CDR3 contains 13 residues. Germline loops: CDR1 SGHRS, CDR2 YFSETQ. Trimming pared 1 base from V and 4 bases from J, leaving 5 bases between. The CDR3 here is CASSLSATGELFF. CDR3 DNA: TGCGCCAGCAGCTTGTCCGCCACCGGGGAGCTGTTTTTT.

This clonotype was seen a few times. The chain couples TRBV12-3 or TRBV12-4 to TRBJ2-1; maybe TRBD1 (5 bases). V was trimmed by 5 bases and J by 1 base, leaving 12 bases between them. The CDR3 runs 15 residues. The CDR3 DNA sequence: TGTGCCAGCAGTCCCCCAGCAGGGTCCTACAATGAGCAGTTCTTC. Amino acid sequence: CASSPPAGSYNEQFF.

DNA for the CDR3: TGTGCCAGCAGCACAGCCTTCCAAGAGACCCAGTACTTC. Residues: CASSTAFQETQYF. The J gene is TRBJ2-5, the V gene TRBV27; D is unclear. V was cut by 6 bases and J by 1 base, with 9 bases left in between. Germline values: CDR1 MNHEY, CDR2 SMNVEV (reference sequence). The CDR3 has 13 residues.

In its sample, this clonotype was seen a few times. V usage is TRBV21-1 and J usage is TRBJ1-3; the table's D call, TRBD1, has no DNA check behind it. TRBV21-1 counts as a pseudogene. The CDR3 covers 15 residues. CDR3 sequence: CASIPNRFYGNTIYF. Written as DNA, the CDR3 is TGTGCCAGCATACCAAACAGGTTTTATGGAAACACCATATATTTT.

J is TRBJ1-5 and V is TRBV7-8; weak D call: TRBD1 (6 bases). The CDR3 sequence is 15 residues long. Germline lookup yields CDR1 SGHVS and CDR2 FQNEAQ. The V end lost 1 base, the J end lost 7 bases, and 14 bases lay between the germline ends. CDR3 nucleotide sequence: TGTGCCAGCAGCTTAGTTGGTAGGGGGAGACAGCCCCAGCATTTT. Protein sequence: CASSLVGRGRQPQHF.

This clonotype was seen a handful of times. This chain links TRBV27 with TRBJ1-2; D might be TRBD1 (5 bases). From germline, CDR1 is MNHEY and CDR2 SMNVEV (reference sequence). The CDR3 is made up of 14 amino acids. The V end was cut by 5 bases, the J end by 7 bases, with 17 bases between. CDR3 nucleotide sequence: TGTGCCAGCAGTATCAGTTCAGGGTGGGGTGGCTACACCTTC. Encoded protein: CASSISSGWGGYTF.

This clonotype was picked up a small number of times. This chain joins TRBV24-1 and TRBJ2-3, with 7 bases aligning to TRBD1. Germline assignment: CDR1 KGHDR and CDR2 SFDVKD. Trimming cost V 4 bases and J 2 bases; bases outside gene matches: 8. The CDR3 has 16 amino acids. In nucleotides, the CDR3 is TGTGCCACCAGTGACCCCCGGGACAGCCTCACAGATACGCAGTATTTT. Amino acid sequence: CATSDPRDSLTDTQYF.

This clonotype was seen ten or more times. The genes are TRBV12-3 or TRBV12-4 and TRBJ2-7, with D perhaps matching TRBD2 (6 bases). V lost 6 bases, J lost 5 bases, and 14 bases lay in between. There are 13 residues in the CDR3. CDR3 DNA sequence: TGTGCCAGCAGCAACGGGGGTACGGACGAGCAGTACTTC. Translated: CASSNGGTDEQYF.

This clonotype has just a few counts. V and J are TRBV15 and TRBJ2-1; 7 bases map to TRBD2. From germline, CDR1 is LNHNV and CDR2 YYDKDF (reference sequence). The CDR3 runs 14 residues. V lost 7 bases, J lost 5 bases, and 8 bases stayed unmatched. In nucleotides, the CDR3 is TGTGCCACCAAGCACTCCGCGGGGGACAATGAGCAGTTCTTC. Protein sequence: CATKHSAGDNEQFF.